This T cell receptor beta chain was retrieved from a study of shared clonotypes between healthy human individuals. Trimming removed 3 bases at V and 4 bases at J, with 6 bases between. The CDR3 totals 13 residues. In germline, CDR1 is MNHNS, CDR2 SASEGT. TCRdb's copy holds only in-frame clones and misses some; the assay was immunoSEQ multiplex PCR. The sample contains some 2,000,000 clones, approximately 96% of which appear only once. On this clone itself: Other nucleotide sequences in the sample specify the same CDR3.

The TCR sequence derives from a man in his late teens or twenties in good health. Sequencing was carried out using naive CD4+ T cells sorted from blood. Described subset: CD45RA+ positively selected. The chain joins TRBV6-1 to TRBJ1-4; D unclear. The CDR3 DNA follows: TGTGCCAGCAGTGAGAGGGATAATGAAAAACTGTTTTTT. Its translation: CASSERDNEKLFF.